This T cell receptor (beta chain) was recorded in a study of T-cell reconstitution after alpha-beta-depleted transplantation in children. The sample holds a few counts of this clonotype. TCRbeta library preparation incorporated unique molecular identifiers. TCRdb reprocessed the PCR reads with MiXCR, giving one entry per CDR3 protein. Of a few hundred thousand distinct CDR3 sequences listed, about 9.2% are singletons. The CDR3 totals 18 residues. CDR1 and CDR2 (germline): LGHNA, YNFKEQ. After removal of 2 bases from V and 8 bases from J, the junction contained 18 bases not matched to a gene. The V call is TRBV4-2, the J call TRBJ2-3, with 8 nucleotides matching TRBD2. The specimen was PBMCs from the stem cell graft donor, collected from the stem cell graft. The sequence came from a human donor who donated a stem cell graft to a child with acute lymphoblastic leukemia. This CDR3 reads CASSQPTSGGPAQATQYF. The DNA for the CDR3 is TGTGCCAGCAGCCAACCTACCTCGGGGGGGCCCGCTCAGGCTACGCAGTATTTT.